This TCR beta chain derives from a study of somatic mutations in cytotoxic T cells in rheumatoid arthritis. This CDR3 contains 14 residues. Germline loops: CDR1 SGHTA, CDR2 FQGNSA. V trimming: 3 bases; J trimming: 2 bases; junction bases outside the gene matches: 2. TCRdb's table, derived via immunoSEQ multiplex PCR, lists solely in-frame clones and lacks some. The data contain some 15,000 clones, around 70% of them singletons. As regards this clone: Its specificity is unknown.

Findings of the study overall: Statistically, CD8+ T-cell clonality was not significantly distinct between individuals with rheumatoid arthritis and age-matched healthy controls. TRBV07's slight underrepresentation, observed in rheumatoid arthritis patients, lacked adjustment for multiple comparisons. Just what the expanded CD8+ clones targeted, in terms of antigens, remained unknown.

The origin of this receptor is an adult with rheumatoid arthritis. The sequenced sample consisted of CD8+ T cells sorted from blood. The J gene is TRBJ2-7, the V gene TRBV7-2, with TRBD1 identical over 9 bases. The CDR3 bases are TGTGCCAGCAGCTTCGGGACAGGGACCTACGAGCAGTACTTC. Its protein product is CASSFGTGTYEQYF.